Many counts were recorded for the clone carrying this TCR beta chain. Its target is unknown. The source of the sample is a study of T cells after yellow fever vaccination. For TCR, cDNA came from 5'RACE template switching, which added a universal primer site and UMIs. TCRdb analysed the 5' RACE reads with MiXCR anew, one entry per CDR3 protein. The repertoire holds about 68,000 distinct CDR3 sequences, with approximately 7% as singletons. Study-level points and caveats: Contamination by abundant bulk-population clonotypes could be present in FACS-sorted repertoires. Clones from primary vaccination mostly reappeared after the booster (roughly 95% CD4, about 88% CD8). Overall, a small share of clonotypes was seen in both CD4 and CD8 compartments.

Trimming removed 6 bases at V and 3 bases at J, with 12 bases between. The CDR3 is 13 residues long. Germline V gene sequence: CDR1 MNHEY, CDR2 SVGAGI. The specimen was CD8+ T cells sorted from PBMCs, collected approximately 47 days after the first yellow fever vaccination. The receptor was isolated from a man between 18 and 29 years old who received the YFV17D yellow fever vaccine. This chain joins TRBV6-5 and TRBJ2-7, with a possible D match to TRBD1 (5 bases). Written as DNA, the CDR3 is TGTGCCAGCAGCCACCACAGGAGCTACGAGCAGTACTTC. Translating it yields CASSHHRSYEQYF.